This TCR beta chain was profiled in a study of T-cell memory formation after mild COVID-19. About the research overall: Across donors, TCR clusters were largely donor specific. Findings and limits, study-wide: The study detected some responding clones in pre-infection memory, suggesting cross-reactive memory joined.

TCRdb recomputed calls from the 5' RACE reads with MiXCR, one row per CDR3 protein. The sample holds 210,000 or so distinct CDR3 sequences, about 16% seen once. Germline V CDR1 and CDR2: KGHDR, SFDVKD. The CDR3 has 18 residues. V gave up 4 bases and J gave up 2 bases; unmatched junction bases: 12. About this clonotype: Antigen unknown.

This chain joins TRBV24-1 and TRBJ2-1; 8 bases match TRBD1. The TCR was taken from an adult woman who had mild COVID-19 (a few samples of this study predate the infection). Cell type and time point are not known. Sequences were obtained from PBMCs or a T cell subset sorted from them (not recorded which). This chain's CDR3 is CATSDSHFRGLTYNEQFF. The CDR3 DNA is TGTGCCACCAGTGACTCACATTTCAGGGGGCTTACCTACAATGAGCAGTTCTTC.